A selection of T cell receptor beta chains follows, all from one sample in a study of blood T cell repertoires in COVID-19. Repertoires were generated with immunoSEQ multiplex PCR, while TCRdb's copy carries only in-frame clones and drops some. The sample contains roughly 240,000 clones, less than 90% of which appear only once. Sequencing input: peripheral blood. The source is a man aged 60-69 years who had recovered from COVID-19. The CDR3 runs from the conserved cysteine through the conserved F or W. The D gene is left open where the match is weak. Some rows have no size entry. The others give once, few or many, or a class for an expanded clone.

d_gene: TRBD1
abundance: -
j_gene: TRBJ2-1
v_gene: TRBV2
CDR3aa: CASSHKTGAEQFF
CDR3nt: TGTGCCAGCAGTCACAAGACAGGGGCTGAGCAGTTCTTC

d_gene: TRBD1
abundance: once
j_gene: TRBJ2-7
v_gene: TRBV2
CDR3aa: CASSELQGNYEQYF
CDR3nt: TGTGCCAGCAGTGAATTACAGGGGAACTACGAGCAGTACTTC

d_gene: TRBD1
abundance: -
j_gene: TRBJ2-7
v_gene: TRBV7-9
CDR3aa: CASSWTGVHEQYF
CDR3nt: TGTGCCAGCAGCTGGACAGGGGTCCACGAGCAGTACTTC

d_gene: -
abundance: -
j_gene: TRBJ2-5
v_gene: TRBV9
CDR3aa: CASSPRGTQETQYF
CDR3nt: TGTGCCAGCAGCCCCCGGGGGACCCAAGAGACCCAGTACTTC

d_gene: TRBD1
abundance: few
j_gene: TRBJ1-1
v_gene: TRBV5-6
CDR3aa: CASSKTTGGYTEAFF
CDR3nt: TGTGCCAGCAGCAAGACGACAGGGGGTTACACTGAAGCTTTCTTT

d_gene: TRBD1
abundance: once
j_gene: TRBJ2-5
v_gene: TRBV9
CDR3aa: CASSVPTAGGETQYF
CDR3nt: TGTGCCAGCAGCGTACCCACAGCAGGGGGAGAGACCCAGTACTTC

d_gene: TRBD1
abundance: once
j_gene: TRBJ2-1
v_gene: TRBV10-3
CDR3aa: CATSETQGVNEQFF
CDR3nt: TGTGCCACCAGTGAGACGCAGGGGGTCAATGAGCAGTTCTTC

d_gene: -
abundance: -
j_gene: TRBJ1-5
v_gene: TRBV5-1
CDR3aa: CASSLGTGGGQPQHF
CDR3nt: TGCGCCAGCAGCTTGGGAACAGGCGGGGGTCAGCCCCAGCATTTT

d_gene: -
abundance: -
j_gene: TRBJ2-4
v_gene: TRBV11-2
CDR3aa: CASSLEGAKNIQYF
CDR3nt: TGTGCCAGCAGCTTAGAAGGAGCGAAAAACATTCAGTACTTC

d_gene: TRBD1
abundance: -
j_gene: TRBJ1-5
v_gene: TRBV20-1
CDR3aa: CSASLTGVRQPQHF
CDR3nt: TGCAGTGCTAGTCTAACAGGGGTTCGGCAGCCCCAGCATTTT

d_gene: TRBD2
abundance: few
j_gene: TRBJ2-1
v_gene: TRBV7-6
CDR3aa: CASTRTSGRGYNEQFF
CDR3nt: TGTGCCAGCACCAGGACTAGCGGGAGAGGCTACAATGAGCAGTTCTTC

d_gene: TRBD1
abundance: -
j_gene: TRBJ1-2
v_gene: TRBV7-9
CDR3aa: CASSTGGQVLYGYTF
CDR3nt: TGTGCCAGCAGCACCGGGGGACAGGTCCTATATGGCTACACCTTC

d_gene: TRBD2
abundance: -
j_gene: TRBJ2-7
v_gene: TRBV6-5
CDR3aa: CASTRGASGNYEQYF
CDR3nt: TGTGCCAGCACCCGAGGGGCTAGCGGGAACTACGAGCAGTACTTC

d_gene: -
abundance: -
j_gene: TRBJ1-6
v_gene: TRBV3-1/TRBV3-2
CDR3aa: CASRDTWGSPLHF
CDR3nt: TGTGCCAGCAGGGACACATGGGGATCACCCCTCCACTTT

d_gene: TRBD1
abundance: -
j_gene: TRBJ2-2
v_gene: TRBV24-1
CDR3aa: CATPRQGRNANTGELFF
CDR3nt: TGTGCCACCCCTAGACAGGGGAGGAACGCGAACACCGGGGAGCTGTTTTTT

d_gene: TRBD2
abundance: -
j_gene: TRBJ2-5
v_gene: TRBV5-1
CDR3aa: CASSPGASGVLVRETQYF
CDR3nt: TGCGCCAGCAGCCCTGGGGCTAGCGGGGTTTTAGTGCGTGAGACCCAGTACTTC

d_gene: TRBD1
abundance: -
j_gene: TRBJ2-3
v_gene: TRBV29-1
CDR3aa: CSVEGTTGNLDTQYF
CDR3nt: TGCAGCGTTGAAGGGACGACAGGGAATCTCGATACGCAGTATTTT

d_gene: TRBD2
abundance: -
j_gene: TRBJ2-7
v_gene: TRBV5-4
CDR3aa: CASSSPTAGVVNEQYF
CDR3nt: TGTGCCAGCAGCTCCCCGACTGCGGGAGTCGTCAACGAGCAGTACTTC

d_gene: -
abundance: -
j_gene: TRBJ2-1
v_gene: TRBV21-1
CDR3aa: CASSKGGSGRAPGNEQFF
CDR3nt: TGTGCCAGCAGCAAAGGGGGCAGCGGGAGGGCCCCGGGCAATGAGCAGTTCTTC

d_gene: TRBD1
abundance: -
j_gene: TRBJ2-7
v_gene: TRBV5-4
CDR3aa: CASSSGQGRYEQYF
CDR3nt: TGTGCCAGCAGCTCGGGACAGGGTAGATACGAGCAGTACTTC

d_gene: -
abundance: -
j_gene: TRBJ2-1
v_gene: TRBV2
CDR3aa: CASRKDSDNEQFF
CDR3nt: TGTGCCAGCAGGAAGGACAGCGACAATGAGCAGTTCTTC

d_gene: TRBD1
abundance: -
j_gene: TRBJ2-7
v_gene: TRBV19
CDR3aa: CASSTTGKGSYEQYF
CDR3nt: TGTGCCAGTAGTACGACAGGGAAAGGCTCCTACGAGCAGTACTTC

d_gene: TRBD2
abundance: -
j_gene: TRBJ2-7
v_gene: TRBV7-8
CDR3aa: CASSPPGLADEQYF
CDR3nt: TGTGCCAGCAGCCCCCCGGGACTAGCGGACGAGCAGTACTTC

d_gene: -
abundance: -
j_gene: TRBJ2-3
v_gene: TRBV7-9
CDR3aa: CASSFGQFGTDTQYF
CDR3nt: TGTGCCAGCAGCTTCGGACAGTTTGGAACAGATACGCAGTATTTT

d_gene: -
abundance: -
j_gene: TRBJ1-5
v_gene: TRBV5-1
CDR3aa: CASSLSGNQPQHF
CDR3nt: TGCGCCAGCAGCTTGTCAGGAAACCAGCCCCAGCATTTT

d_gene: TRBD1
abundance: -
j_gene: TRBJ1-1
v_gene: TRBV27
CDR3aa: CASIAHWDRGLNTEAFF
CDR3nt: TGTGCCAGCATCGCACATTGGGACAGGGGACTGAACACTGAAGCTTTCTTT

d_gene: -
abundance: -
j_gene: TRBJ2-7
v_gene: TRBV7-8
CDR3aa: CASSLQIRQGRTSYEQYF
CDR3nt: TGTGCCAGCAGCTTACAGATTCGGCAGGGGCGCACATCCTACGAGCAGTACTTC

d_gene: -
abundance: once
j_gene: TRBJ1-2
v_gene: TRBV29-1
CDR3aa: CSVEDLAGKNYGYTF
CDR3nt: TGCAGCGTTGAAGATCTCGCAGGAAAGAACTATGGCTACACCTTC

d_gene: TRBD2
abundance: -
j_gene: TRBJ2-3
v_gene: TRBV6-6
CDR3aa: CASSTRDYRTDTQYF
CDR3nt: TGTGCCAGCAGTACCCGGGACTATCGCACAGATACGCAGTATTTT

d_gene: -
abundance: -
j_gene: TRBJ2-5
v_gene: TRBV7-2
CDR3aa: CASSLGPTGQETQYF
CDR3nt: TGTGCCAGCAGCTTAGGTCCCACAGGGCAAGAGACCCAGTACTTC

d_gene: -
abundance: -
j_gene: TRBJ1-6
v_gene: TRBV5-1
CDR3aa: CASTQGSYNSPLHF
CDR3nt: TGCGCCAGCACGCAGGGGAGTTATAATTCACCCCTCCACTTT

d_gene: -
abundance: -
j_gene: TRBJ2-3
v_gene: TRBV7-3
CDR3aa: CASSASGGPGTQYF
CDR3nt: TGTGCCAGCAGCGCCTCCGGGGGGCCTGGTACGCAGTATTTT

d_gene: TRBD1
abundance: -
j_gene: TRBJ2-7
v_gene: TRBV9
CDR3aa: CASSVRVDRREQYF
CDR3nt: TGTGCCAGCAGCGTAAGAGTGGACAGGAGGGAGCAGTACTTC

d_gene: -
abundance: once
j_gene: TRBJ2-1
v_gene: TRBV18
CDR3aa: CASSPPANDIALRPFF
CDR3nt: TGTGCCAGCTCACCACCGGCGAATGACATAGCGCTGAGGCCGTTCTTC

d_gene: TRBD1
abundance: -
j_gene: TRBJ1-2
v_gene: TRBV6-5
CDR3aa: CASSYPAGGGSYGYTF
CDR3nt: TGTGCCAGCAGTTACCCGGCAGGGGGCGGGAGCTATGGCTACACCTTC

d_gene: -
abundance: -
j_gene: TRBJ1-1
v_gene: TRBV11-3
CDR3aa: CASSLVRGTEAFF
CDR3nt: TGTGCCAGCAGCTTAGTCCGAGGAACTGAAGCTTTCTTT

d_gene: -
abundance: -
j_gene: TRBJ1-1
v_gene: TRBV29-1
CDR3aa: CSVGGWRTEAFF
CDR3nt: TGCAGCGTTGGAGGGTGGAGGACTGAAGCTTTCTTT

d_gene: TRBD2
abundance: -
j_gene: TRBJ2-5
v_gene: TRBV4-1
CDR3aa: CASSQAEAGGETQYF
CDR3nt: TGCGCCAGCAGCCAAGCGGAAGCGGGAGGTGAGACCCAGTACTTC

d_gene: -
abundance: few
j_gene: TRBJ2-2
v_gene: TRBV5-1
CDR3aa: CASSARPGESVGELFF
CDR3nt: TGCGCCAGCAGCGCGCGGCCCGGGGAGTCGGTCGGGGAGCTGTTTTTT

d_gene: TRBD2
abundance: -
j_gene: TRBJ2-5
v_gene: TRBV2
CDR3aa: CASSGIAGGPQETQYF
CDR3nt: TGTGCCAGCAGTGGGATAGCGGGGGGACCCCAAGAGACCCAGTACTTC

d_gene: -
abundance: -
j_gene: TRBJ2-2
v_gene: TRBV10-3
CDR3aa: CAISVSGKGGTGELFF
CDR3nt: TGTGCCATCAGTGTCTCGGGGAAAGGCGGCACCGGGGAGCTGTTTTTT

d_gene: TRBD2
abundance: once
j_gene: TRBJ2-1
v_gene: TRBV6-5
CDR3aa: CASSSGRGSYNEQFF
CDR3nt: TGTGCCAGCAGTAGCGGGAGGGGGTCCTACAATGAGCAGTTCTTC

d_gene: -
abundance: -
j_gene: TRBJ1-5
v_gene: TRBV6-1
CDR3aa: CASSSYGASNQPQHF
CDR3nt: TGTGCCAGCAGTTCGTACGGAGCCAGCAATCAGCCCCAGCATTTT

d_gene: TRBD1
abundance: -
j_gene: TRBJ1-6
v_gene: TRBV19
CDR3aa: CASKTGGRHNSPLHF
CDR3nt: TGTGCCAGCAAGACAGGGGGACGACATAATTCACCCCTCCACTTT

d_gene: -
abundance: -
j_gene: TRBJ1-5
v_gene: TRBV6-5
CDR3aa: CASRPGKNQPQHF
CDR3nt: TGTGCCAGCAGGCCAGGGAAGAATCAGCCCCAGCATTTT